These T cell receptor beta chains were read from a single sample in a study of shared clonotypes between healthy human individuals. Generated by immunoSEQ multiplex PCR, the TCRdb table keeps only in-frame clones and is missing some. The sample contains hundreds of thousands of clones, 85% to 95% of which appear only once. The sequenced material came from naive CD8+ T cells sorted from blood. Receptor source: a man aged 30 to 45 in good health. Both conserved end residues are part of each CDR3. A D gene is named only where the DNA matches it firmly. The listing skips clone size in some rows; elsewhere it reads once, few, many or a size class.

TRBV5-1,.,TRBJ2-1,.,CASSSTQTGYNEQFF,TGCGCCAGCAGCTCTACTCAGACGGGGTACAATGAGCAGTTCTTC
TRBV5-4,.,TRBJ2-2,.,CASSLAPGELFF,TGTGCCAGCAGCTTGGCTCCCGGGGAGCTGTTTTTT
TRBV7-9,.,TRBJ1-4,.,CASSLTENEKLFF,TGTGCCAGCAGCCTGACAGAGAATGAAAAACTGTTTTTT
TRBV19,.,TRBJ2-1,TRBD1,CASSGGQGPNEQFF,TGTGCCAGTAGTGGAGGACAGGGGCCGAATGAGCAGTTCTTC
TRBV7-6,.,TRBJ2-7,.,CASSLAGSSYEQYF,TGTGCCAGCAGCTTAGCGGGTAGCTCCTACGAGCAGTACTTC
TRBV27,.,TRBJ2-3,TRBD2,CASTAGTSGRRVATDTQYF,TGTGCCAGCACCGCCGGGACTAGCGGGAGGAGGGTGGCCACAGATACGCAGTATTTT
TRBV4-1,.,TRBJ2-7,TRBD2,CASSQGEGLRTYEQYF,TGCGCCAGCAGCCAAGGGGAGGGACTTCGAACCTACGAGCAGTACTTC
TRBV7-3,.,TRBJ2-2,.,CASSLIGWEVGTGELFF,TGTGCCAGCAGCTTAATAGGGTGGGAGGTCGGCACCGGGGAGCTGTTTTTT
TRBV30,.,TRBJ2-7,.,CAWSVGASVYEQYF,TGTGCCTGGAGTGTGGGCGCTAGCGTCTACGAGCAGTACTTC
TRBV5-1,.,TRBJ2-7,.,CASSLYGSSSYEQYF,TGCGCCAGCAGTCTATACGGGAGTAGCTCCTACGAGCAGTACTTC
TRBV27,.,TRBJ2-2,.,CASSLQGWFTGELFF,TGTGCCAGCAGTTTACAGGGCTGGTTTACCGGGGAGCTGTTTTTT
TRBV29-1,.,TRBJ2-7,TRBD2,CSVEGTLAERTSGPYEQYF,TGCAGCGTTGAAGGGACTCTCGCGGAGAGGACTAGCGGACCTTACGAGCAGTACTTC
TRBV27,.,TRBJ2-1,TRBD2,CASSLGREWIF,TGTGCCAGCAGTCTCGGGAGGGAGTGGATCTTC
TRBV15,.,TRBJ2-2,TRBD1,CATSRSRTGLTGELFF,TGTGCCACCAGCAGATCAAGGACAGGGCTCACCGGGGAGCTGTTTTTT
TRBV11-2,.,TRBJ1-3,.,CASSLGIRPGNTIYF,TGTGCCAGCAGCTTAGGCATAAGGCCTGGAAACACCATATATTTT
TRBV28,.,TRBJ2-2,TRBD2,CASTMTSGNTGELFF,TGTGCCAGCACCATGACTAGCGGCAACACCGGGGAGCTGTTTTTT
TRBV9,.,TRBJ1-5,TRBD1,CASSPSGTGGQPQHF,TGTGCCAGCAGCCCCAGCGGGACAGGTGGTCAGCCCCAGCATTTT
TRBV4-3,.,TRBJ2-1,TRBD2,CASSQDRLAGRNEQFF,TGCGCCAGCAGCCAAGATCGCCTAGCGGGAAGGAATGAGCAGTTCTTC
TRBV27,.,TRBJ2-1,.,CASSLGGSYNEQFF,TGTGCCAGCAGTTTAGGCGGGTCCTACAATGAGCAGTTCTTC
TRBV27,.,TRBJ2-1,.,CASSLTLSNEQFF,TGTGCCAGCAGTTTAACTTTAAGTAATGAGCAGTTCTTC
TRBV5-4,once,TRBJ2-1,.,CASSTQRYSYNEQFF,TGTGCCAGCAGCACACAGCGATACTCCTACAATGAGCAGTTCTTC
TRBV7-9,.,TRBJ2-7,TRBD1,CASSPDRVEQYF,TGTGCCAGCAGCCCTGACAGGGTCGAGCAGTACTTC
TRBV10-2,.,TRBJ2-3,.,CASSDRDPDTQYF,TGCGCCAGCAGTGATAGGGATCCGGATACGCAGTATTTT
TRBV7-9,once,TRBJ2-1,TRBD1,CASSPTDRGIYNEQFF,TGTGCCAGCAGCCCTACGGACAGGGGAATCTACAATGAGCAGTTCTTC
TRBV5-1,few,TRBJ2-7,.,CASSLGYEQYF,TGCGCCAGCAGCTTGGGATACGAGCAGTACTTC
TRBV19,.,TRBJ2-1,TRBD2,CASSIPGLAGGPDEQFF,TGTGCCAGTAGTATCCCCGGACTAGCGGGAGGGCCTGATGAGCAGTTCTTC
TRBV29-1,.,TRBJ2-7,.,CSVGGRDSYEQYF,TGCAGCGTTGGAGGGCGGGACTCCTACGAGCAGTACTTC
TRBV28,.,TRBJ2-1,TRBD1,CASSFRDSSVFSYNEQFF,TGTGCCAGCAGTTTCCGGGACAGCAGTGTATTCTCCTACAATGAGCAGTTCTTC
TRBV28,.,TRBJ2-1,.,CASSRFDSYNEQFF,TGTGCCAGCAGTCGCTTCGACAGCTACAATGAGCAGTTCTTC
TRBV6-5,.,TRBJ2-2,TRBD2,CASRLAGDTGELFF,TGTGCCAGCAGACTAGCGGGAGACACCGGGGAGCTGTTTTTT
TRBV9,.,TRBJ2-7,.,CASSPGTSPSGEQYF,TGTGCCAGCAGCCCCGGGACTTCACCCTCGGGGGAGCAGTACTTC
TRBV10-3,.,TRBJ2-1,TRBD2,CAIGLRTSGSSYNEQFF,TGTGCCATCGGGTTACGAACTAGCGGGAGCTCCTACAATGAGCAGTTCTTC
TRBV4-1,.,TRBJ1-1,.,CASSHGRNTEAFF,TGCGCCAGCAGCCATGGCCGGAACACTGAAGCTTTCTTT
TRBV4-2,.,TRBJ2-7,TRBD2,CASSQEWEGGYEQYF,TGTGCCAGCAGCCAAGAGTGGGAGGGCGGCTACGAGCAGTACTTC
TRBV5-4,.,TRBJ2-5,.,CASSPGTALQETQYF,TGTGCCAGCAGCCCGGGGACTGCCCTCCAAGAGACCCAGTACTTC